The clone carrying this T cell receptor beta chain was detected a few times. Its cognate antigen is unknown. Germline CDR1 and CDR2: LGHNA and YSLEER. The CDR3 contains 14 residues. V was cut by 1 base and J by 3 bases, with 9 bases left in between. PCR involved 60 Vbeta and 13 Jbeta primers. In the source study's methods: Later work found around 72 million unique TCR beta chains, with about 10 million shared. Repertoires were generated with immunoSEQ multiplex PCR, while TCRdb's copy carries only in-frame clones and drops some. V and J calls and clone size are as listed in that table; D and trimming were resolved from the DNA. The repertoire includes approximately 180,000 clones, approximately 72% of them detected once, and about 2.5% sits in the top ten. The data belong to a study of cytomegalovirus exposure and HLA in healthy donors. Study findings and constraints: Later analysis identified a missense DCLRE1C variant that was linked to TCR beta V- and J-gene trimming. In a later analysis, HLA-C alleles had the fewest associated TCRs, DRB1 alleles the most. Within an earlier analysis, most TCR beta V segments proved productive either about 90% or about 30% of the time.

The TCR comes from a human donor in good health. The chain carries TRBV4-3 and TRBJ1-1; D is undetermined. Sample: PBMCs. This chain's CDR3 is CASSQVSRDTEAFF. The CDR3 DNA reads as TGCGCCAGCAGCCAAGTATCCCGAGACACTGAAGCTTTCTTT.